The 22 T cell receptor beta chains below were found in one sample sequenced in a study of vaccination effects on CD4 cells after COVID-19. No antigens are known for them. Sequenced by immunoSEQ multiplex PCR; TCRdb stores in-frame clones only, minus some. The sample shows about 31,000 clones, over 60% of them seen only once. Expansion with viral peptide pools was applied to antigen-specific CD4+ T cells by the ViraFEST assay prior to sequencing. Scientists isolated CD4+ T cells after a roughly 10-day culture period ended. Each participant was given two doses of one vaccine (BNT162b2 or mRNA-1273). The starting material was CD4+ T cells from PBMCs cultured with SARS-CoV-2 spike peptides, obtained after COVID-19 vaccination. All receptors derive from a human donor who received a COVID-19 vaccine.

The V gene is TRBV2, the J gene TRBJ2-3; TRBD1 is a possible D gene (6 bases). The CDR3 loop spans 12 amino acids. Germline assignment: CDR1 SNHLY and CDR2 FYNNEI. Trimming shortened V by 8 bases and J by 6 bases, and 12 bases separated the two germline ends. CDR3 in DNA: TGTGCCAGCGGGACAAGTGAGGATACGCAGTATTTT. It is translated as CASGTSEDTQYF.

The chain combines TRBV6-6 with TRBJ1-2; a weak D match, TRBD1 (6 bases). Germline V lookup: CDR1 MNHNY, CDR2 SVGAGI (reference sequence). Trimming took 2 bases from V and 3 from J, leaving 10 bases between them. This CDR3 has 14 amino acids. The CDR3 nucleotides read TGTGCCAGCAGTTACGGGGGGCGCGACTATGGCTACACCTTC. This sequence encodes CASSYGGRDYGYTF.

The chain joins TRBV29-1 to TRBJ1-1; tentative D call: TRBD1 (5 bases). Germline V gene data show CDR1 as SQVTM and CDR2 as ANQGSEA. V lost 6 bases, J lost 3 bases, and 11 bases lay in between. CDR3 length equals 12 residues. CDR3 amino acids: CSVDPRDTEAFF. CDR3 sequence (DNA): TGCAGCGTAGATCCCAGGGACACTGAAGCTTTCTTT.

The chain joins TRBV5-4 to TRBJ2-2, with 7 bases aligning to TRBD1. Germline V gene lookup returns CDR1 SGHNT and CDR2 YYREEE (reference sequence). The length of the CDR3 is 15 residues. Trimming cost V 3 bases and J 1 base; bases outside gene matches: 3. CDR3 sequence reads: CASSSRQGNTGELFF. As DNA, the CDR3 is TGTGCCAGCAGCTCAAGACAGGGGAACACCGGGGAGCTGTTTTTT.

This clone was found many times. The genes are TRBV25-1 and TRBJ1-6; D is ambiguous. This CDR3 spans 13 amino acids. V was clipped by 4 bases and J by 8 bases, with 9 bases between them. Germline V CDR1 and CDR2: MGHDK, SYGVNS. This CDR3 reads CASSAWEDSPLHF. Here the CDR3 DNA reads TGTGCCAGCAGTGCGTGGGAGGATTCACCCCTCCACTTT.

This rearrangement joins TRBV10-2 to TRBJ2-7; D is undetermined. With 8 bases removed from V and 0 bases from J, the gap between germline ends came to 23 bases. CDR1 is WSHSY, CDR2 SAAADI, per germline. This CDR3 has 17 residues. The CDR3 here is CASLTLGFGIGSYEQYF. Written as DNA, the CDR3 is TGCGCCAGCCTGACCCTGGGGTTTGGGATCGGCTCCTACGAGCAGTACTTC.

In its sample, this clone was seen once. One end of the junction varies from germline; a read error may be responsible. The rearrangement joins TRBV23-1 to TRBJ2-5, with TRBD1 identical over 7 bases. TRBV23-1 is reported as an ORF; its role is uncertain. The CDR3 spans 12 residues. CDR3 protein: CASTHPPRQGHF. The CDR3 nucleotides read TGCGCCAGCACCCACCCCCCTCGACAGGGTCACTTC.

The chain employs TRBV4-2 and TRBJ2-1; the D is unclear. Germline CDR1 LGHNA, CDR2 YNFKEQ. The CDR3 loop spans 15 amino acids. Trimming left V 1 base short and J 5 bases short, with 12 bases between. CDR3 amino acids: CASSQGPSRDNEQFF. The CDR3 region has the DNA TGTGCCAGCAGCCAAGGTCCGAGCCGGGACAATGAGCAGTTCTTC.

This clone has a single count. The chain links TRBV27 to TRBJ1-6; 8 nucleotides align to TRBD1. V lost 5 bases to trimming and J lost 8 bases; unmatched junction nucleotides: 11. The CDR3 is 16 amino acids. In germline, CDR1 is MNHEY, CDR2 SMNVEV (reference sequence). The CDR3 DNA follows: TGTGCCAGCAGTATAAACTTCGGACAGGGATATTCACCCCTCCACTTT. Amino acids: CASSINFGQGYSPLHF.

This clone was observed a handful of times. The rearrangement uses TRBV20-1 and TRBJ1-2; D is undetermined. This CDR3 comprises 12 residues. Deletions cut 3 bases from V and 3 bases from J, with 8 bases between. In germline, CDR1 is DFQATT, CDR2 SNEGSKA (reference sequence). The DNA of the CDR3 is TGCAGTGCTAGTTTGTCAGACTATGGCTACACCTTC. This codes for CSASLSDYGYTF.

The V and J genes are TRBV7-2 and TRBJ2-7; D may be TRBD2 (6 bases). The CDR3 is made up of 16 amino acids. V was trimmed by 1 base and J by 4 bases, leaving 17 bases between them. From germline, CDR1 is SGHTA and CDR2 FQGNSA. The CDR3: CASSLGSGVTPYEQYF. As DNA, the CDR3 is TGTGCCAGCAGCTTAGGTAGCGGAGTCACCCCTTACGAGCAGTACTTC.

V is TRBV6-5 and J is TRBJ2-2, with 12 bases identical to TRBD1. J was trimmed by 8 bases and V by 6 bases; bases with no gene match: 1. The length of the CDR3 is 13 residues. CDR1 is MNHEY and CDR2 is SVGAGI in the germline V gene. CDR3 nucleotides: TGTGCCAGCAGGGGACAGGGGGCAGGGGAGCTGTTTTTT. Encoded protein: CASRGQGAGELFF.

This clone was counted a few times. V gene TRBV4-1 combines with J gene TRBJ2-1, with 7 positions matching TRBD2. The germline gives CDR1 MGHRA, CDR2 YSYEKL. The CDR3 length is 17 residues. Unmatched junction bases numbered 11, after V lost 3 bases and J lost 3 bases. As DNA, the CDR3 is TGCGCCAGCAGCCAGCGGGAGAGTAAGGGAGTCTACAATGAGCAGTTCTTC. It is translated as CASSQRESKGVYNEQFF.

The genes are TRBV6-1 and TRBJ2-1, with D possibly being TRBD1 or TRBD2 (6 bases each). V shed 6 bases and J shed 14 bases, with 17 bases lying between them. Looked up from germline, CDR1 is MNHNS and CDR2 is SASEGT. This CDR3 is built from 12 residues. This CDR3 reads CASSLTRGREFF. The DNA for the CDR3 is TGTGCCAGCAGCCTTACTCGGGGGCGGGAGTTCTTC.

The rearrangement links TRBV5-4 to TRBJ2-7, with D tentatively TRBD1 or TRBD2 (5 bases each). CDR1 and CDR2 (germline): SGHNT, YYREEE (reference sequence). This CDR3 is built from 14 residues. Trimming took 6 bases from V and 1 from J, leaving 14 bases between them. This CDR3 reads CASTGTGGSYEQYF. In nucleotides, the CDR3 is TGTGCCAGCACCGGGACGGGCGGATCCTACGAGCAGTACTTC.

This clone was recorded a few times. The chain employs TRBV14 and TRBJ1-3; D call uncertain. This CDR3 region has 13 residues. Looked up from germline, CDR1 is SGHDN and CDR2 is FVKESK. V was pared by 1 base and J by 3 bases, with 4 bases between. The CDR3 protein is CASSQGFGNTIYF. The CDR3 nucleotides are TGTGCCAGCAGCCAAGGGTTTGGAAACACCATATATTTT.

The chain has TRBV6-5 and TRBJ1-5; 7 bases are a match to TRBD1. Germline CDR1 is MNHEY and CDR2 is SVGAGI. This CDR3 is built from 14 residues. Losses at the gene ends were 7 bases for V and 5 bases for J; bases not matched to a gene: 8. CDR3 nucleotides: TGTGCCAGCACCGTAGACAGGGACGATCAGCCCCAGCATTTT. The encoded protein is CASTVDRDDQPQHF.

This clone was found a few times. The V and J genes are TRBV19 and TRBJ1-1; possible D gene TRBD1, 5 bases. Trimming took 3 bases from V and 9 from J, leaving 14 bases between them. The CDR3 spans 13 residues. CDR1 LNHDA and CDR2 SQIVND come from the germline V gene (reference sequence). The DNA for the CDR3 is TGTGCCAGTAGTATGGCGGGACGGACTAAAGCTTTCTTT. Translating gives CASSMAGRTKAFF. The whole variable domain, filled in from reference TRBV19 and TRBJ1-1, reads DGGITQSPKYLFRKEGQNVTLSCEQNLNHDAMYWYRQDPGQGLRLIYYSQIVNDFQKGDIAEGYSVSREKKESFPLTVTSAQKNPTAFYLCASSMAGRTKAFFGQGTRLTVV.

This CDR3 is CASSSTSLEADTQYF. As DNA, the CDR3 is TGTGCCAGCTCATCCACTAGTTTGGAGGCAGATACGCAGTATTTT. The chain is built from TRBV18 and TRBJ2-3; TRBD2 might be the D (5 bases). The germline V and J ends were trimmed by 5 bases and 4 bases, with 16 bases remaining between them. This CDR3 has 15 amino acids. Germline V gene sequence: CDR1 KGHSH, CDR2 LQKENI.

The J gene is TRBJ1-5, the V gene TRBV4-2; no definite D call. The V gene lost 0 bases and the J gene lost 3 bases, with 3 bases spanning the gap. In germline, CDR1 is LGHNA, CDR2 YNFKEQ. This CDR3 spans 13 amino acids. The CDR3 loop reads CASSQDYNQPQHF. In nucleotides, the CDR3 is TGTGCCAGCAGCCAAGACTACAATCAGCCCCAGCATTTT.

The rearrangement uses TRBV10-2 and TRBJ2-3; TRBD2 matches at 9 bases. Germline assignment: CDR1 WSHSY and CDR2 SAAADI. Losses at the gene ends were 6 bases for V and 2 bases for J; bases not matched to a gene: 6. The CDR3 loop spans 15 amino acids. CDR3 sequence (DNA): TGCGCCAGCAGGGTGACTAGCGGATTCACAGATACGCAGTATTTT. It codes for CASRVTSGFTDTQYF.

The chain joins TRBV24-1 to TRBJ1-1; 9 nucleotides line up with TRBD1. The ends lost 6 bases at V and 4 bases at J; junction bases unmatched: 2. CDR3 length: 13 amino acids. Germline CDR1 and CDR2: KGHDR and SFDVKD. The CDR3: CATSTGGGTEAFF. CDR3 coding DNA: TGTGCCACCAGTACAGGGGGCGGCACTGAAGCTTTCTTT.